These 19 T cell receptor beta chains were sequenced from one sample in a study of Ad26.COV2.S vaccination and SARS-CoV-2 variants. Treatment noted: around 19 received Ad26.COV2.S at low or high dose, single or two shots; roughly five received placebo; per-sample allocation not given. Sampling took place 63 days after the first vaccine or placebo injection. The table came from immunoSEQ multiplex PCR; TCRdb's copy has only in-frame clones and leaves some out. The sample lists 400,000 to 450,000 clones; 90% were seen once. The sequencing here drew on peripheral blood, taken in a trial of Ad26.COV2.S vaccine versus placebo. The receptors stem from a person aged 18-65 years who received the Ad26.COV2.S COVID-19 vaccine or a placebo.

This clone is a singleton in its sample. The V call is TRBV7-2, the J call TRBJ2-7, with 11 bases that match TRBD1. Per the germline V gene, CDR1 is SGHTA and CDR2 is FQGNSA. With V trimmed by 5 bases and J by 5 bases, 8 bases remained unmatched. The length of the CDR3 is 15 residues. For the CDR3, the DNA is TGTGCCAGCAGCCCGTGGGGGACAGGGGGACACGAGCAGTACTTC. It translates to CASSPWGTGGHEQYF.

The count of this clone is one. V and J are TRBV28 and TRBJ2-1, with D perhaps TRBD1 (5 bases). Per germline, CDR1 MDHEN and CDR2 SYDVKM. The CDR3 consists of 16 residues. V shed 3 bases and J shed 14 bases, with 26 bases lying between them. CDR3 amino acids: CASSLGFTPGALKEFF. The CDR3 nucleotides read TGTGCCAGCAGTTTGGGATTTACCCCTGGGGCCCTCAAAGAGTTCTTC.

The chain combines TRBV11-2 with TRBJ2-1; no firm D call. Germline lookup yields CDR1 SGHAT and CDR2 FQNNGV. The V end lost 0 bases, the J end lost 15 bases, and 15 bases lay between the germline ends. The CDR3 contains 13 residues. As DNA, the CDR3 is TGTGCCAGCAGCTTAGATCTCGGGTCCGTCGCGTTCTTC. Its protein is CASSLDLGSVAFF.

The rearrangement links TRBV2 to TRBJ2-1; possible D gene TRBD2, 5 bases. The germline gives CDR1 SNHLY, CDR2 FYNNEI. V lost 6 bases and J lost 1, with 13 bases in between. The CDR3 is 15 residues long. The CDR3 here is CASRPGLGSYNEQFF. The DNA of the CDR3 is TGTGCCAGCAGACCAGGACTGGGGTCCTACAATGAGCAGTTCTTC.

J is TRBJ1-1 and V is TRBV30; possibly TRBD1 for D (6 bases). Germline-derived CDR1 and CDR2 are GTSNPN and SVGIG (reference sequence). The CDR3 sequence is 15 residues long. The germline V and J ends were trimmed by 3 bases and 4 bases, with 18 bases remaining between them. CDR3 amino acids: CAWSPIRGRITEAFF. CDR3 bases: TGTGCCTGGAGCCCCATCCGGGGGCGGATCACTGAAGCTTTCTTT. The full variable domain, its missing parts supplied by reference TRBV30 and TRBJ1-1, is SQTIHQWPATLVQPVGSPLSLECTVEGTSNPNLYWYRQAAGRGLQLLFYSVGIGQISSEVPQNLSASRPQDRQFILSSKKLLLSDSGFYLCAWSPIRGRITEAFFGQGTRLTVV.

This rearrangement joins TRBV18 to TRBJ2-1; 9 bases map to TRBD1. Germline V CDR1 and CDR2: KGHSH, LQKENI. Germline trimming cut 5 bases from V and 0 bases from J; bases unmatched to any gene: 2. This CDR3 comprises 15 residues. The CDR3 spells CASSGQGSSYNEQFF. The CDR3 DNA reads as TGTGCCAGCTCAGGACAGGGGAGCTCCTACAATGAGCAGTTCTTC.

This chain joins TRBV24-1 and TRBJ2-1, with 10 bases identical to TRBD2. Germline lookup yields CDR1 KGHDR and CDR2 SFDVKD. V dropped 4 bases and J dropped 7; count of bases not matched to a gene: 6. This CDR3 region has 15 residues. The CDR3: CATSDPLGLANEQFF. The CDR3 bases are TGTGCCACCAGTGACCCCCTGGGACTAGCGAATGAGCAGTTCTTC.

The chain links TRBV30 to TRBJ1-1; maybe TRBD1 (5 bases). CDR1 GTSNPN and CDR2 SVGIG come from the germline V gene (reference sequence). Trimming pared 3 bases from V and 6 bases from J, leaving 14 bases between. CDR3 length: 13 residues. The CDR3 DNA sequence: TGTGCCTGGAGCGCCCGGGGCAGCCCTGAAGCTTTCTTT. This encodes CAWSARGSPEAFF. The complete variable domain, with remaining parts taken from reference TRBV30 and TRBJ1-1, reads SQTIHQWPATLVQPVGSPLSLECTVEGTSNPNLYWYRQAAGRGLQLLFYSVGIGQISSEVPQNLSASRPQDRQFILSSKKLLLSDSGFYLCAWSARGSPEAFFGQGTRLTVV.

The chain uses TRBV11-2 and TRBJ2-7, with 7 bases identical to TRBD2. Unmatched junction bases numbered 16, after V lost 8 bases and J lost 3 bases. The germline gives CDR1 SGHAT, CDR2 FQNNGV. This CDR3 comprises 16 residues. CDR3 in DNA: TGTGCCAGCCGCAAGGGGCTAGCGGAAGTCGTCTACGAGCAGTACTTC. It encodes CASRKGLAEVVYEQYF.

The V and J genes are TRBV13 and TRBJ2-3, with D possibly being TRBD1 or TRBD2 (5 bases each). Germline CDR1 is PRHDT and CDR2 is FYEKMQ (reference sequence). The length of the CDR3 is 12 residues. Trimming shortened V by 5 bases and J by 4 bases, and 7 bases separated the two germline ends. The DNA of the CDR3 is TGTGCCAGCAGCCGAGGGGCAGATACGCAGTATTTT. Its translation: CASSRGADTQYF.

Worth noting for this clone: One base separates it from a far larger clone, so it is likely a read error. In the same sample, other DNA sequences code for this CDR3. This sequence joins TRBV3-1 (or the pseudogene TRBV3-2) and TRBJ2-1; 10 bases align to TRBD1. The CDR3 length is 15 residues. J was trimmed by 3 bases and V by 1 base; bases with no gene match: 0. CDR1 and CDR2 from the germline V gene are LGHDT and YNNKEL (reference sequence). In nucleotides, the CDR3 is TGTGCCAGCAGCCAAGGGACAGGGGGCTACAATGAGCAGTTCTTC. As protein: CASSQGTGGYNEQFF.

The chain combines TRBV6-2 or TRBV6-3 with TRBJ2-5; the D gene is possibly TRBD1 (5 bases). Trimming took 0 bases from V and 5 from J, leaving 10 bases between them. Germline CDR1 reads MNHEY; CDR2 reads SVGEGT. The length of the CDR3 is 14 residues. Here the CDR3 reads CASSYSTGGETQYF. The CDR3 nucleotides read TGTGCCAGCAGTTACTCCACAGGTGGGGAGACCCAGTACTTC.

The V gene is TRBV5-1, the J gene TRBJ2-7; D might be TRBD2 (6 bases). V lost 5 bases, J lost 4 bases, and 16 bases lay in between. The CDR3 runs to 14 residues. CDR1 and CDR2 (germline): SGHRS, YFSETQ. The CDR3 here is CASRSTGEGYEQYF. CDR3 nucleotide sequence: TGCGCCAGCAGGTCGACGGGAGAGGGGTACGAGCAGTACTTC.

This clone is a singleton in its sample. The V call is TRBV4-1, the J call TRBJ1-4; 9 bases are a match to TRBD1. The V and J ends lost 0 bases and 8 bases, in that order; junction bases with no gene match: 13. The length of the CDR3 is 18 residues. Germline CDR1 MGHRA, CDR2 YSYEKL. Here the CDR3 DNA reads TGCGCCAGCAGCCAAGATCCCGCGCGGGGGACAGGGCGAGAAAAACTGTTTTTT. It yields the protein CASSQDPARGTGREKLFF.

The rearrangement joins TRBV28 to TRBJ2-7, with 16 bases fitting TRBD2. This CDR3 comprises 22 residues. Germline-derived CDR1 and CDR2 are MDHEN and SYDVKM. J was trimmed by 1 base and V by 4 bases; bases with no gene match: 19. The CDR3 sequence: CASSSPGLAGGPTRSISYEQYF. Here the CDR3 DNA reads TGTGCCAGCAGTTCCCCGGGACTAGCGGGAGGGCCGACCCGCTCCATATCCTACGAGCAGTACTTC.

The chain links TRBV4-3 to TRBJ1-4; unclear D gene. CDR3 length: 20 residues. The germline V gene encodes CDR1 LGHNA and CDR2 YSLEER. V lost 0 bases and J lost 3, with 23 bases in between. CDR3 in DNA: TGCGCCAGCAGCCAAGATCTCCTTTTTCGCCGGGCAGAGCCTAATGAAAAACTGTTTTTT. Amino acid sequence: CASSQDLLFRRAEPNEKLFF.

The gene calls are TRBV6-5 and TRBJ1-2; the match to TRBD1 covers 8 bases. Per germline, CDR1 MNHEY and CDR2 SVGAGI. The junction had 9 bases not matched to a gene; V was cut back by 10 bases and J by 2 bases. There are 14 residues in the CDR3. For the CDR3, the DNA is TGTGCCACGTTACCGGGACAGGTGAACTATGGCTACACCTTC. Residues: CATLPGQVNYGYTF.

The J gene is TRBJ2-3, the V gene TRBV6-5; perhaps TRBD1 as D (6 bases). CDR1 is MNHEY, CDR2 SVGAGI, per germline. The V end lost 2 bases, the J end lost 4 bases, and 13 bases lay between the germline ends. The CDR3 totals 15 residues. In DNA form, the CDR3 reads TGTGCCAGCAGTTACGGGGGCTCCCCCTCAGATACGCAGTATTTT. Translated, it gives CASSYGGSPSDTQYF.

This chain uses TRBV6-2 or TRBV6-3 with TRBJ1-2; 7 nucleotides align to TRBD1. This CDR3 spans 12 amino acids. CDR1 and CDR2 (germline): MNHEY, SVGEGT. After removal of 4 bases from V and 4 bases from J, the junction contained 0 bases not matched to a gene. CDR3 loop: CASSSGGYGYTF. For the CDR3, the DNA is TGTGCCAGCAGTTCAGGGGGCTATGGCTACACCTTC.